The entry that follows covers one T cell receptor beta chain sequence. What it recognizes is unknown. These data originate in a study of CD8+CD57+ T cells in acquired aplastic anemia. Study information: Isolated CD4+ and CD8+ cells, once sorted, yielded DNA averaging around 3 ug. General study points: For CD8+ Simpson's diversity, patients and controls showed no significant difference. In common between the patients and the controls were around 29 CD8+ CDR3 sequences.

Researchers used genomic DNA as the template to profile TCR beta VDJ and CDR3. TCRdb reprocessed the reads via MiXCR and lists one record per CDR3 protein. The sample has 150,000 to 200,000 distinct CDR3 sequences; about 64% are singletons. V was shortened by 0 bases and J by 2 bases, with 11 bases between the two germline ends. This CDR3 region has 16 residues. Germline CDR1 DFQATT, CDR2 SNEGSKA (reference sequence). This TCR came from a human donor with severe aplastic anemia or a healthy control (not recorded which). The gene calls are TRBV20-1 and TRBJ1-6, with a possible D match to TRBD1 (5 bases). Input material: sorted CD4+, CD8+, or CD8+CD57+ T cells (not recorded which) from PBMCs. The CDR3 nucleotides read TGCAGTGCTAGAGATGGCGGGGGGGCCTATAATTCACCCCTCCACTTT. Amino acid sequence: CSARDGGGAYNSPLHF.